This is a list of T cell receptor beta chains from one sample in a study of OX40 agonist ivuxolimab in advanced cancers. Produced via immunoSEQ multiplex PCR; TCRdb's table is partial and in-frame only. The table shows 36,000 or so clones, with about 77% occurring only once. Sequenced material: CD4+ or CD8+ T cells sorted from blood, taken in a trial of the OX40 agonist ivuxolimab. The source is an adult with an advanced solid tumor such as melanoma, head and neck, liver or kidney cancer. Each CDR3 is given with its conserved first and last residue. The D gene is left open where the match is weak.

v_call	d_call	cdr3_aa
TRBV28	NA	CASRPDRLKETQYF
TRBV15	TRBD1	CATSSLQGVEEPQHF
TRBV5-8	TRBD1	CASSHPGTGGTNTEAFF
TRBV5-1	NA	CASSLEGNTYEQYF
TRBV5-6	NA	CASSLGFQGSLQETQYF
TRBV10-3	NA	CAISEQGYSNQPQHF
TRBV14	TRBD2	CASSQPGTSGQNSNTGELFF
TRBV18	TRBD1	CASSPGTGFSSYNEQFF
TRBV27	TRBD2	CASSLQREGPTDTQYF
TRBV7-9	TRBD2	CASSPSGGVYLQKTQYF
TRBV28	NA	CASSLVGPTYEQYF
TRBV5-5	TRBD1	CASSLATGGGETQYF
TRBV27	NA	CASSLWGAQNQPQHF
TRBV19	TRBD2	CASSTGLAGLLF
TRBV4-2	NA	CASSQRGINEKLFF
TRBV4-3	NA	CASSQDRNSGRRGELFF
TRBV5-6	NA	CASSLVSRATGELFF
TRBV10-3	TRBD2	CAISPGGAYEQYF
TRBV30	NA	CAWSEGGPPGELFF
TRBV6-1	TRBD2	CASSDAPILAGGRYEQYF
TRBV7-2	NA	CASSLYRDYEQYF
TRBV7-9	NA	CASSLGQVTNTGELFF
TRBV9	NA	CASSVGTGSSYNEQFF
TRBV28	NA	CASSLSHSGKAFF
TRBV7-7	NA	CASKAAGAGETQYF
TRBV6-5	NA	CASSPQRTAYNEQFF
TRBV7-8	NA	CASSLDSSYEQYF
TRBV9	NA	CASSVGANDQETQYF
TRBV28	NA	CASSLRRYSNQPQHF
TRBV27	NA	CASSLGLAYEQYF
TRBV5-1	TRBD1	CASSLGGTGGTRAEAFF
TRBV27	NA	CASSLGQYFTGELFF
TRBV14	NA	CASSQDSTDGRNIQYF
TRBV18	TRBD1	CASSLRQGMNTEAFF
TRBV25-1	TRBD1	CASSGHPTGTNYGYTF
TRBV7-9	NA	CASSLVRRDEQFF
TRBV2	NA	CASSETPPGRGYEQFF
TRBV30	NA	CAWSATHPDTQYF
TRBV1	NA	CTSSQDPGTSGNHEQYF
TRBV6-1	TRBD2	CASSEFHAGAGTDTQYF
TRBV5-6	TRBD2	CASSSLTSGRADEQFF
TRBV30	NA	CAWSDIGNTIYF
TRBV11-2	NA	CASSLVGGVREKLFF
TRBV2	NA	CASSGPGPNTGELFF
TRBV27	NA	CASSPTRALADTQYF
TRBV29-1	TRBD1	CSVARGTGVNGELFF
TRBV4-1	NA	CASSQHTGAGAQIWEQYF
TRBV4-3	TRBD1	CASSQTGTAYEQYF
TRBV29-1	TRBD2	CSVDGTSGRAGSYNEQFF
TRBV5-6	NA	CASSFFETLDTEAFF
TRBV29-1	NA	CSVEKEDITEAFF
TRBV7-8	NA	CASSLAWESSTDTQYF
TRBV13	NA	CASLGTLGAEAFF
TRBV28	TRBD1	CASSLSTGTGGYEQYF
TRBV9	TRBD1	CASSVDRGTDYGYTF
TRBV27	NA	CASSLADTDTQYF
TRBV15	NA	CATSRERGWADTQYF